Below are 10 T cell receptor beta chains sequenced from a single sample in a study of sequential checkpoint blockade in melanoma. Treatment in this sample: randomized to nivolumab then ipilimumab (arm A) or the reverse (arm B). Sequencing used immunoSEQ multiplex PCR; TCRdb keeps in-frame clones, though not all of them. The repertoire holds more than 2,000 clones, with roughly 20% as singletons. The specimen comprised tumor tissue (inferred from file names), sampled from a patient given nivolumab and ipilimumab in sequence. Source of these receptors: a human donor with melanoma.

The chain couples TRBV12-5 to TRBJ1-5; D gene uncertain. V was trimmed by 2 bases and J by 7 bases, leaving 9 bases between them. The CDR3 spans 13 residues. Germline V CDR1 and CDR2: LGHNT, FRNRAP. CDR3 residues: CASGLSHGQPQHF. As DNA, the CDR3 is TGTGCTAGTGGTTTGTCCCACGGACAGCCCCAGCATTTT. Looking up the rest from reference TRBV12-5 and TRBJ1-5 gives the full variable domain: DARVTQTPRHKVTEMGQEVTMRCQPILGHNTVFWYRQTMMQGLELLAYFRNRAPLDDSGMPKDRFSAEMPDATLATLKIQPSEPRDSAVYFCASGLSHGQPQHFGDGTRLSIL.

The gene calls are TRBV28 and TRBJ1-1; 7 bases align to TRBD1. There are 13 residues in the CDR3. The V gene end was trimmed by 1 base and the J gene end by 10 bases; junction bases not matched to a gene: 6. Germline V gene sequence: CDR1 MDHEN, CDR2 SYDVKM. The CDR3 coding sequence is TGTGCCAGCAGTTTATCAGGGGGGCCGGGAGCTTTCTTT. Its translation: CASSLSGGPGAFF.

V is TRBV25-1 and J is TRBJ2-3, with D possibly TRBD2 on 5 matching bases. There are 14 residues in the CDR3. Trimming stripped 5 bases from V and 2 bases from J, with 11 bases between. Germline CDR1 reads MGHDK; CDR2 reads SYGVNS. The CDR3 bases are TGTGCCAGCAGTATCAGCGGCCTCACAGATACGCAGTATTTT. Translating gives CASSISGLTDTQYF. Using reference TRBV25-1 and TRBJ2-3 for the parts outside the CDR3, the full variable domain is EADIYQTPRYLVIGTGKKITLECSQTMGHDKMYWYQQDPGMELHLIHYSYGVNSTEKGDLSSESTVSRIRTEHFPLTLESARPSHTSQYLCASSISGLTDTQYFGPGTRLTVL.

J is TRBJ2-7 and V is TRBV25-1, with a tentative D call TRBD1 (6 bases). Germline CDR1 MGHDK, CDR2 SYGVNS. Between the trimmed V and J ends, which lost 10 bases and 2 bases, there was a span of 15 bases. This CDR3 region has 13 residues. This CDR3 reads CATGATGTYEQYF. In nucleotides, the CDR3 is TGTGCCACAGGGGCGACCGGAACCTACGAGCAGTACTTC.

The chain carries TRBV5-1 and TRBJ2-5, with D tentatively TRBD1 or TRBD2 (5 bases each). The CDR3 totals 14 residues. Trimming removed 4 bases at V and 3 bases at J, with 13 bases between. Germline CDR1 reads SGHRS; CDR2 reads YFSETQ. Written as DNA, the CDR3 is TGCGCCAGCAGCCAGGGACGATCAGAAGAGACCCAGTACTTC. This codes for CASSQGRSEETQYF.

In its sample, this clone ranks as large. The J gene is TRBJ1-2, the V gene TRBV6-8; a weak D match, TRBD1 (5 bases). The CDR3 is 15 amino acids. Germline CDR1 reads MNHGY; CDR2 reads SAAAGT. Trimming took 5 bases from V and 0 from J, leaving 13 bases between them. The CDR3 nucleotides are TGTGCCAGCAGTCTCGATGCGGGACCTAACTATGGCTACACCTTC. This encodes CASSLDAGPNYGYTF.

The rearrangement joins TRBV14 to TRBJ1-1; the D gene is possibly TRBD1 (5 bases). Germline V gene data show CDR1 as SGHDN and CDR2 as FVKESK. Trimming removed 3 bases from V and 6 bases from J, with 20 bases in between. The CDR3 is 16 amino acids. CDR3 sequence reads: CASSQRGPQLNSEAFF. In DNA, the CDR3 is TGTGCCAGCAGCCAGAGGGGACCCCAGCTTAACTCTGAAGCTTTCTTT.

With regard to this clone: One junction end disagrees with the germline gene, perhaps due to a read error. The gene calls are TRBV6-8 and TRBJ1-2; D not certain. The CDR3 consists of 16 residues. The germline V gene has CDR1 MNHGY and CDR2 SAAAGT. The CDR3 DNA sequence: TGTGCCATCAGTGGGTGGTTGGCGATCCTGGACTATGGCTACACCTTC. Its translation: CAISGWLAILDYGYTF.

This clone was seen more than once but under ten times. V and J are TRBV6-8 and TRBJ2-1; TRBD2 is a possible D gene (5 bases). The CDR3 has 14 residues. Deletions cut 4 bases from V and 7 bases from J, with 14 bases between. The germline gives CDR1 MNHGY, CDR2 SAAAGT. The CDR3 DNA reads TGTGCCAGCAGTTCTAGACTATTCGGGAATGAGCAGTTCTTC. Amino acids: CASSSRLFGNEQFF.

This clone was picked up a small number of times. This chain links TRBV18 with TRBJ2-3; D gene uncertain. Germline values: CDR1 KGHSH, CDR2 LQKENI. Trimming left V 3 bases short and J 4 bases short, with 5 bases between. CDR3 size: 12 residues. The CDR3 bases are TGTGCCAGCTCACCGGGTCCAGATACGCAGTATTTT. Translating it yields CASSPGPDTQYF.